Sequencing of this T cell receptor (beta chain) was carried out in a study of cytomegalovirus exposure and HLA in healthy donors. Vbeta (60) and Jbeta (13) primers were used in the PCR. The repertoire was sequenced with immunoSEQ multiplex PCR; TCRdb's copy has only in-frame clones and lacks some. The profile covers 120,000 to 150,000 clones, with under 90% appearing a single time and around 2.6% taken by the ten largest. CDR1 SGHRS and CDR2 YFSETQ come from the germline V gene. The CDR3 is 16 amino acids. Losses at the gene ends were 4 bases for V and 6 bases for J; bases not matched to a gene: 10. The TCR was taken from a male donor in good health and CMV-seronegative. This chain joins TRBV5-1 and TRBJ2-4, with 10 bases lining up with TRBD2. Material: PBMCs. DNA for the CDR3: TGCGCCAGCAGCGAAGCCCCCGGACTAGCGGTAAACATTCAGTACTTC. Protein: CASSEAPGLAVNIQYF.